This T cell receptor beta chain was found in a study of OX40 agonist ivuxolimab in advanced cancers. On this clone: Its target is unknown.

Whole-study results and caveats: Clonal expansion was seen in CD4+ and CD8+ blood T cells by week 6 at 0.1 to 3.0 mg/kg. Among T cells, CD8+ cells averaged more expanded clones than CD4+ cells. Some patients who did not respond also had low normalized T-cell clonal expansion.

Using immunoSEQ multiplex PCR, the repertoire was profiled, and TCRdb retains in-frame clones only, with some absent. Of about 81,000 clones detected, 88% appear once; the ten largest clones hold approximately 0.47%. Sequenced material: CD4+ or CD8+ T cells sorted from blood, taken in a trial of the OX40 agonist ivuxolimab. This TCR came from an adult with an advanced solid tumor such as melanoma, head and neck, liver or kidney cancer.

Here the CDR3 reads CASSQLAMAYNEQFF. DNA for the CDR3: TGTGCCAGCAGCCAACTAGCGATGGCCTACAATGAGCAGTTCTTC. The rearrangement links TRBV9 to TRBJ2-1, with 7 bases matching TRBD2. CDR1 and CDR2 (germline): SGDLS, YYNGEE. The trim removed 4 bases at V and 2 bases at J, leaving 6 bases unmatched. The CDR3 length is 15 residues.